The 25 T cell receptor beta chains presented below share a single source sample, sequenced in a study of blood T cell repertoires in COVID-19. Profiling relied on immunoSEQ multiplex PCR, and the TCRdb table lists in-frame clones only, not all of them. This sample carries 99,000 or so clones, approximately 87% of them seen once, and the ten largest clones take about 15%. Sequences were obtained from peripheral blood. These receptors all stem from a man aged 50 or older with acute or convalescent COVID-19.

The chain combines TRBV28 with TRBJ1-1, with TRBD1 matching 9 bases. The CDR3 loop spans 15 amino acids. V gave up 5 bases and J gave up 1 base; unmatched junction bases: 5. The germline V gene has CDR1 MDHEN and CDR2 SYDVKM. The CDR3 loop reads CASSAHRGPNTEAFF. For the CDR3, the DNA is TGTGCCAGCAGTGCTCACAGGGGGCCGAACACTGAAGCTTTCTTT.

In DNA form, the CDR3 reads TGTGCCAGCAGCCCGCTGAGTACGGTAGCCAAAAACATTCAGTACTTC. Its translation: CASSPLSTVAKNIQYF. The J gene is TRBJ2-4, the V gene TRBV5-5, with D hard to call. Germline values: CDR1 SGHKS, CDR2 YYEKEE (reference sequence). The V and J ends lost 4 bases and 0 bases respectively, with 14 bases between them. This CDR3 is built from 16 residues.

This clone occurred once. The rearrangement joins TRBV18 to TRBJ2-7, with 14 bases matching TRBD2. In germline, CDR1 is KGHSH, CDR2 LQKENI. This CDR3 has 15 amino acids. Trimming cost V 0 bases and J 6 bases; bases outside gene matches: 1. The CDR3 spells CASSPPGLAGAEQYF. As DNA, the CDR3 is TGTGCCAGCTCACCACCGGGACTAGCGGGAGCCGAGCAGTACTTC.

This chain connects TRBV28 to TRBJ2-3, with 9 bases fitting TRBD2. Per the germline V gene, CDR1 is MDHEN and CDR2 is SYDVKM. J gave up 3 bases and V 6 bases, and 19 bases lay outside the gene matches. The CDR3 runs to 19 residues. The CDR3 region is CASRLSDPFGGRDTDTQYF. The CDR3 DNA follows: TGTGCCAGCAGATTGTCGGACCCTTTTGGCGGGAGGGATACAGATACGCAGTATTTT.

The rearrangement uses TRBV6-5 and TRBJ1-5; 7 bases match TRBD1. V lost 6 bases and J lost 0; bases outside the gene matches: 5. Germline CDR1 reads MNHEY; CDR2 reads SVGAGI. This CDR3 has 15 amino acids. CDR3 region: CASSEGQFSNQPQHF. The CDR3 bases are TGTGCCAGCAGCGAGGGACAGTTTAGCAATCAGCCCCAGCATTTT.

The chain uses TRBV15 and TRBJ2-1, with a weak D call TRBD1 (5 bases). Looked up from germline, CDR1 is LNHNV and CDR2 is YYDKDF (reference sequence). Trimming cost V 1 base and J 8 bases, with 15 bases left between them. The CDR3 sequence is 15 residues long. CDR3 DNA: TGTGCCACCAGCAGAGCTGGGGCACGTTTAGATGAGCAGTTCTTC. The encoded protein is CATSRAGARLDEQFF.

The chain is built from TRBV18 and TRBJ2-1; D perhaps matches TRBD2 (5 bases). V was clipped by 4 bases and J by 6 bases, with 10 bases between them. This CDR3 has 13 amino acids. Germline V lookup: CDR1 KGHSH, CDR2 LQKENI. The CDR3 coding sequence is TGTGCCAGCTCACGGGAAGAGGGCAATGAGCAGTTCTTC. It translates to CASSREEGNEQFF.

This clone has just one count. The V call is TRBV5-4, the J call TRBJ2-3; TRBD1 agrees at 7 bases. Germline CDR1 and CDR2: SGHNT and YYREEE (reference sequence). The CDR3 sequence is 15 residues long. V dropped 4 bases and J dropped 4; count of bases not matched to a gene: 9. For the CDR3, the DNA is TGTGCCAGCAGCAGCAGACAGGGCTCGGCAGATACGCAGTATTTT. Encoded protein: CASSSRQGSADTQYF.

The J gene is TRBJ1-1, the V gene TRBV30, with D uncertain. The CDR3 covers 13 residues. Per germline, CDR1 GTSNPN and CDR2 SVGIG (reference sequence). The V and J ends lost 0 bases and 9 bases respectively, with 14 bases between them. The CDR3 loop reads CAWSVLRGGKAFF. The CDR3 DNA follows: TGTGCCTGGAGTGTGCTTCGAGGAGGGAAAGCTTTCTTT.

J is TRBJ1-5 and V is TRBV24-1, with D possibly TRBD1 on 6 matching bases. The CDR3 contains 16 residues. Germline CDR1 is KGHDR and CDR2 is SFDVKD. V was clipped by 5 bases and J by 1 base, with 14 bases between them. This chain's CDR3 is CATSAQGKGSNQPQHF. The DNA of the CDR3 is TGTGCCACCAGTGCCCAGGGGAAGGGGAGCAATCAGCCCCAGCATTTT.

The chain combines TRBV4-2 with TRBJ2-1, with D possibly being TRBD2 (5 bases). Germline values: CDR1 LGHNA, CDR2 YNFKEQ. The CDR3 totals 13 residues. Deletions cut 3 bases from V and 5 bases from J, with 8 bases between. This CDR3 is CASSHPGDNEQFF. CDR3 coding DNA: TGTGCCAGCAGCCACCCCGGGGACAATGAGCAGTTCTTC.

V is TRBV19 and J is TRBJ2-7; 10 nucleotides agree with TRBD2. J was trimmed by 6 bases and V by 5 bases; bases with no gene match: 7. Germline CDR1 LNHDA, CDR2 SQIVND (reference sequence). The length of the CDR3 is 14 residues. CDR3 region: CASSYLAGVPEQYF. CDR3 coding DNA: TGTGCCAGTAGTTACCTAGCGGGAGTACCCGAGCAGTACTTC. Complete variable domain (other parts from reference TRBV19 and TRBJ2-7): DGGITQSPKYLFRKEGQNVTLSCEQNLNHDAMYWYRQDPGQGLRLIYYSQIVNDFQKGDIAEGYSVSREKKESFPLTVTSAQKNPTAFYLCASSYLAGVPEQYFGPGTRLTVT.

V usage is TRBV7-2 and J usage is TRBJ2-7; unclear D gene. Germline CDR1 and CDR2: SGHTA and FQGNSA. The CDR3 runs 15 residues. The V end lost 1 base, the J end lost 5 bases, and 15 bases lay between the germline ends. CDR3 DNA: TGTGCCAGCAGCTTAGGTCTAGTTTTGGTGGACGAGCAGTACTTC. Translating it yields CASSLGLVLVDEQYF.

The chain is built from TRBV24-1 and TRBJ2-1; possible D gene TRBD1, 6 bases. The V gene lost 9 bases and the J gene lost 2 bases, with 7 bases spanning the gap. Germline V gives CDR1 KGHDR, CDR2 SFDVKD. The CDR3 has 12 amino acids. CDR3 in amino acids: CATGQTYNEQFF. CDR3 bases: TGTGCCACCGGACAGACCTACAATGAGCAGTTCTTC.

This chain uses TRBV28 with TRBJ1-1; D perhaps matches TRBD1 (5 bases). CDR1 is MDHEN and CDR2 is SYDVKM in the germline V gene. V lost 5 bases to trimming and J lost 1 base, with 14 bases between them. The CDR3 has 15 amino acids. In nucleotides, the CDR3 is TGTGCCAGCAGTCATGGGACTTCGGGGAACACTGAAGCTTTCTTT. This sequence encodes CASSHGTSGNTEAFF.

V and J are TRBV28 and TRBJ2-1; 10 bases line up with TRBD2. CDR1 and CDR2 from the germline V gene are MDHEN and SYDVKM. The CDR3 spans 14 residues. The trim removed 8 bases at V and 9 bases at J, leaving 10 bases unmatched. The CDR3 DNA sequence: TGTGCCAGCGACTCAAGCGGGAGGGCCGGTGAGCAGTTCTTC. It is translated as CASDSSGRAGEQFF.

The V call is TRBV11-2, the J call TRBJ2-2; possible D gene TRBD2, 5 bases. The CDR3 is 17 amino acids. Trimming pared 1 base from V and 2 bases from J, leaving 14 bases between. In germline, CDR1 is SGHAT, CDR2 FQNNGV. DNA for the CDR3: TGTGCCAGCAGCTTAGCCTCCACTAGATTCAACACCGGGGAGCTGTTTTTT. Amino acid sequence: CASSLASTRFNTGELFF.

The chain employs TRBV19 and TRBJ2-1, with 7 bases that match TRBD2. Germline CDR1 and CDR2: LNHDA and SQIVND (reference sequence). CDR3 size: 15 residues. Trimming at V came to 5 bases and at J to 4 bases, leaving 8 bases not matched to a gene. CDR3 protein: CASSPLAEAYNEQFF. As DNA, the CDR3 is TGTGCCAGTAGTCCTCTAGCGGAGGCGTACAATGAGCAGTTCTTC.

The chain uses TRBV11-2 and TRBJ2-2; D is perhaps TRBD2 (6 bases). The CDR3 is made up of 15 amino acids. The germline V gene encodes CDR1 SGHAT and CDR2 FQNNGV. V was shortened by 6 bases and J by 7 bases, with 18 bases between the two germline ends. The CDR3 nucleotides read TGTGCCAGCAGGAAGTGGGGGGTGCTTGACGGGGAGCTGTTTTTT. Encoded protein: CASRKWGVLDGELFF.

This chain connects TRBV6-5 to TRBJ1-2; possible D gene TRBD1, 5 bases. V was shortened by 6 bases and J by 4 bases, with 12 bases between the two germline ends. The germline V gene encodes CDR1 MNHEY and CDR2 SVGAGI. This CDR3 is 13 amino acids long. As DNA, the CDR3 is TGTGCCAGCAGCCGAGACAGTCCCTATGGCTACACCTTC. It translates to CASSRDSPYGYTF.

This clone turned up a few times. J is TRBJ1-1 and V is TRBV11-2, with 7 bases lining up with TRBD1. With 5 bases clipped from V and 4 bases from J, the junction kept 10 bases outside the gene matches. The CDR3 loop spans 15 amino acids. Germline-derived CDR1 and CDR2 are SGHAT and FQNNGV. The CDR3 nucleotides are TGTGCCAGCAGCCAGCGACAGGGCGCGGGCACTGAAGCTTTCTTT. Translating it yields CASSQRQGAGTEAFF.

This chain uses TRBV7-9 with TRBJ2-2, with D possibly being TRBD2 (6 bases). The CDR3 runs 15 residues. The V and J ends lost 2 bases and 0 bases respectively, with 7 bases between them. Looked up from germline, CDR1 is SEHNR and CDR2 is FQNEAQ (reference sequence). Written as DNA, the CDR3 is TGTGCCAGCAGCTTAATAGCGGCGAACACCGGGGAGCTGTTTTTT. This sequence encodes CASSLIAANTGELFF.

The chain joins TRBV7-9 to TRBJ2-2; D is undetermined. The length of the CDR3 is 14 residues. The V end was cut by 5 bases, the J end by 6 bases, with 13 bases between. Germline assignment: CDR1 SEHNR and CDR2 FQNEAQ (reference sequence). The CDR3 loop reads CASSPQLGAGELFF. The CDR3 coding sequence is TGTGCCAGCAGCCCCCAGCTAGGAGCCGGGGAGCTGTTTTTT.

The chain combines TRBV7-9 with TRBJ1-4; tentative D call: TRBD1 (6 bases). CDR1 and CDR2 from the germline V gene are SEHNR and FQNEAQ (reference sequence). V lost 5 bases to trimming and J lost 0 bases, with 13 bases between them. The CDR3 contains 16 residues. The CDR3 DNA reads TGTGCCAGCAGCATAGGACAGACTGCAACTAATGAAAAACTGTTTTTT. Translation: CASSIGQTATNEKLFF.

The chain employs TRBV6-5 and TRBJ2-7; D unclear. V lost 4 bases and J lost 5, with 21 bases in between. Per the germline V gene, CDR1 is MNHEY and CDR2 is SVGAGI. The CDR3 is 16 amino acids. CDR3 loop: CASSSYMTRVVNEQYF. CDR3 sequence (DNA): TGTGCCAGCAGTTCCTATATGACAAGAGTTGTGAACGAGCAGTACTTC.